The clone carrying this T cell receptor beta chain has a handful of counts. This record comes from a study of CD8+ T cells in alopecia areata. From germline, CDR1 is SGHTA and CDR2 FQGNSA. The CDR3 runs 13 residues. With 5 bases removed from V and 6 bases from J, the gap between germline ends came to 13 bases. As the sequencing template, cDNA was produced by extracting RNA and reverse transcribing it. Clones were sequenced by immunoSEQ multiplex PCR, and TCRdb holds only the in-frame ones, with some missing. The data hold 170,000 or so clones, with 59% observed a single time. The material was CD4+ T cells sorted from blood, obtained at week 0. This clonotype was obtained from a human donor with alopecia areata. The chain couples TRBV7-2 to TRBJ1-2; D might be TRBD1 (6 bases). The CDR3 region has the DNA TGTGCCAGCAGCGAACAGGGAGGTCATGGCTACACCTTC. It codes for CASSEQGGHGYTF.